These 23 T cell receptor beta chains were sequenced from one sample in a study of T cells in Graves' hyperthyroidism and ophthalmopathy. TCR beta CDR3 regions were amplified from RNA transcripts. The HTBI set primed first-round TCR CDR3 RT-PCR. TCRdb passed the multiplex PCR reads through MiXCR, listing each CDR3 protein once. This table holds around 600,000 distinct CDR3 sequences, 16% found once. Sequenced material: blood. The receptors derive from a woman aged 40 to 50 with Graves' ophthalmopathy.

This clonotype was recorded a few times. The rearrangement uses TRBV6-2 or TRBV6-3 and TRBJ1-4; 8 bases map to TRBD1. Germline V gives CDR1 MNHEY, CDR2 SVGEGT. This CDR3 contains 13 residues. The CDR3 here is CAATQGAYEKLFF. The CDR3, as DNA: TGTGCTGCAACTCAGGGGGCTTATGAAAAACTGTTTTTT.

This clonotype was seen more than once but under ten times. The chain is built from TRBV20-1 and TRBJ1-3; no firm D call. Trimming left V 6 bases short and J 2 bases short, with 8 bases between. Germline CDR1 is DFQATT and CDR2 is SNEGSKA (reference sequence). The CDR3 extends over 12 amino acids. Here the CDR3 reads CSAIGPGNTIYF. The DNA for the CDR3 is TGCAGTGCGATCGGACCTGGAAACACCATATATTTT.

This clonotype was counted at least ten times. The chain employs TRBV11-2 and TRBJ2-5; possibly TRBD1 for D (6 bases). There are 14 residues in the CDR3. Trimming took 2 bases from V and 2 from J, leaving 9 bases between them. CDR1 is SGHAT and CDR2 is FQNNGV in the germline V gene. CDR3 loop: CASSLYREQETQYF. CDR3 sequence (DNA): TGTGCCAGCAGCTTATACAGGGAACAAGAGACCCAGTACTTC.

This clonotype has a count of ten or more. This chain connects TRBV11-2 to TRBJ2-1; a possible D gene is TRBD2 (6 bases). Trimming pared 5 bases from V and 7 bases from J, leaving 27 bases between. There are 18 residues in the CDR3. Germline V gene sequence: CDR1 SGHAT, CDR2 FQNNGV. The CDR3 DNA reads TGTGCCAGCAGCACTCCGGGCGTGGGAGCGGGCGGCGGTAATGAGCAGTTCTTC. Its translation is CASSTPGVGAGGGNEQFF.

The V call is TRBV7-9, the J call TRBJ2-1, with 7 nucleotides matching TRBD2. The V and J ends lost 5 bases and 4 bases, in that order; junction bases with no gene match: 5. This CDR3 is built from 14 residues. The germline V gene encodes CDR1 SEHNR and CDR2 FQNEAQ (reference sequence). The CDR3 coding sequence is TGTGCCAGCAGCGCCGGGACTACTTACAATGAGCAGTTCTTC. Residues: CASSAGTTYNEQFF.

This clonotype was detected ten times or more. V is TRBV7-9 and J is TRBJ2-5; the D gene is possibly TRBD2 (5 bases). Germline-derived CDR1 and CDR2 are SEHNR and FQNEAQ (reference sequence). V lost 3 bases to trimming and J lost 2 bases, with 13 bases between them. The CDR3 is 15 residues long. CDR3 loop: CASSFLRDFQETQYF. The CDR3 bases are TGTGCCAGCAGCTTCCTCCGGGATTTTCAAGAGACCCAGTACTTC.

This clonotype appeared a single time. This chain uses TRBV6-2 or TRBV6-3 with TRBJ2-1; 13 bases agree with TRBD2. Losses at the gene ends were 7 bases for V and 7 bases for J; bases not matched to a gene: 7. Germline CDR1 reads MNHEY; CDR2 reads SVGEGT. There are 15 residues in the CDR3. The CDR3 DNA is TGTGCCAGCACCGGACTAGCGGGAGTCTTGAATGAGCAGTTCTTC. It yields the protein CASTGLAGVLNEQFF.

This clonotype was seen at least ten times. The chain combines TRBV28 with TRBJ2-7, with 10 bases matching TRBD2. The germline gives CDR1 MDHEN, CDR2 SYDVKM. The CDR3 contains 16 residues. With V trimmed by 2 bases and J by 6 bases, 10 bases remained unmatched. The CDR3 DNA is TGTGCCAGCAGTTTAAGGCTAGCGGGAGCTGGAGGCGAGCAGTACTTC. Translated, it gives CASSLRLAGAGGEQYF. Together with reference TRBV28 and TRBJ2-7, the CDR3 gives the full variable domain: DVKVTQSSRYLVKRTGEKVFLECVQDMDHENMFWYRQDPGLGLRLIYFSYDVKMKEKGDIPEGYSVSREKKERFSLILESASTNQTSMYLCASSLRLAGAGGEQYFGPGTRLTVT.

This clonotype was seen at least ten times. The chain couples TRBV2 to TRBJ2-5; 7 bases agree with TRBD2. The CDR3 covers 15 residues. Unmatched junction bases numbered 6, after V lost 3 bases and J lost 2 bases. The V gene's germline CDR1 is SNHLY and CDR2 FYNNEI. CDR3 bases: TGTGCCAGCAGTGAGCTTCTAGCGGCACAAGAGACCCAGTACTTC. Translation gives CASSELLAAQETQYF.

There are a few counts of this clonotype. Being one base from a much bigger clone, this may be a read error. This chain joins TRBV2 and TRBJ2-1; 12 positions match TRBD2. Germline lookup yields CDR1 SNHLY and CDR2 FYNNEI. This CDR3 is built from 14 residues. The V and J ends lost 4 bases and 5 bases, in that order; junction bases with no gene match: 0. The CDR3, as DNA: TGTGCCAGCAGTGGGACTAGCGGGGACAATGAGCAGTTCTTC. This gives the protein CASSGTSGDNEQFF.

This clonotype was recorded at least ten times. V gene TRBV3-1 combines with J gene TRBJ2-4; D not resolved. Per germline, CDR1 LGHDT and CDR2 YNNKEL (reference sequence). The CDR3 has 14 residues. V lost 1 base and J 6 bases, leaving 10 bases between the germline ends. The CDR3 loop is CASSQGWSGNIQYF. The CDR3 bases are TGTGCCAGCAGCCAAGGCTGGTCGGGAAACATTCAGTACTTC.

The table lists this clonotype with a few counts. CDR3 in DNA: TGCAGCGTTTACGACGGGGAGCTGTTTTTT. Amino acid sequence: CSVYDGELFF. The chain couples TRBV29-1 to TRBJ2-2; D is undetermined. The germline V and J ends were trimmed by 5 bases and 7 bases, with 5 bases remaining between them. The length of the CDR3 is 10 residues. The V gene's germline CDR1 is SQVTM and CDR2 ANQGSEA.

This clonotype was observed many times. The chain carries TRBV19 and TRBJ1-1; 9 nucleotides match TRBD1. In germline, CDR1 is LNHDA, CDR2 SQIVND (reference sequence). J was trimmed by 4 bases and V by 8 bases; bases with no gene match: 5. This CDR3 comprises 13 residues. CDR3 DNA sequence: TGTGCCAGTGCTTACAGGGGGCGCACTGAAGCTTTCTTT. Protein product: CASAYRGRTEAFF.

The sample holds a few counts of this clonotype. The CDR3 is CASRLTDNYGYTF. The CDR3 DNA sequence: TGTGCCAGCAGGTTGACAGATAACTATGGCTACACCTTC. The chain has TRBV5-5 and TRBJ1-2; perhaps TRBD1 as D (5 bases). This CDR3 region has 13 residues. The V end was cut by 5 bases, the J end by 1 base, with 9 bases between. CDR1 is SGHKS, CDR2 YYEKEE, per germline (reference sequence). Based on the CDR3 plus reference TRBV5-5 and TRBJ1-2, the full variable domain is DAGVTQSPTHLIKTRGQQVTLRCSPISGHKSVSWYQQVLGQGPQFIFQYYEKEERGRGNFPDRFSARQFPNYSSELNVNALLLGDSALYLCASRLTDNYGYTFGSGTRLTVV.

In its sample, this clonotype was seen a few times. The rearrangement links TRBV20-1 to TRBJ2-1, with 12 bases lining up with TRBD2. CDR3 length: 17 residues. Germline-derived CDR1 and CDR2 are DFQATT and SNEGSKA (reference sequence). The V gene end was trimmed by 3 bases and the J gene end by 0 bases; junction bases not matched to a gene: 6. In nucleotides, the CDR3 is TGCAGTGCTAGGACTAGCGGGAGTGGGGGCTCCTACAATGAGCAGTTCTTC. Translation: CSARTSGSGGSYNEQFF.

Details on this clonotype: One junction end disagrees with the germline gene, perhaps due to a read error. CDR3 DNA: TGTGCCAGCAGTTACCCGCAGGGTATTAACTATGACTACACCTTC. Encoded protein: CASSYPQGINYDYTF. V and J are TRBV6-2 or TRBV6-3 and TRBJ1-2, with D perhaps TRBD1 (5 bases). Germline V gene sequence: CDR1 MNHEY, CDR2 SVGEGT. The CDR3 covers 15 residues.

This clonotype appeared many times. V is TRBV2 and J is TRBJ2-1, with D perhaps matching TRBD2 (5 bases). The CDR3 covers 17 residues. Trimming left V 3 bases short and J 7 bases short, with 22 bases between. Looked up from germline, CDR1 is SNHLY and CDR2 is FYNNEI. The CDR3 region has the DNA TGTGCCAGCAGTGACGTTGGCGGGTCCACCCCGGAGAATGAGCAGTTCTTC. Protein sequence: CASSDVGGSTPENEQFF.

This clonotype was detected once. This may arise from a read error, as a much more abundant clone is one base away. The gene calls are TRBV4-1 and TRBJ2-7; 12 bases line up with TRBD2. In germline, CDR1 is MGHRA, CDR2 YSYEKL. With V trimmed by 3 bases and J by 0 bases, 3 bases remained unmatched. The CDR3 contains 16 residues. Here the CDR3 reads CASSQRTSGVSYEQYF. CDR3 DNA: TGCGCCAGCAGCCAGAGGACTAGCGGGGTCTCCTACGAGCAGTACTTC.

This clonotype came up a few times. This rearrangement joins TRBV20-1 to TRBJ1-5; 8 nucleotides agree with TRBD1. The CDR3 covers 14 residues. CDR1 and CDR2 (germline): DFQATT, SNEGSKA (reference sequence). With 4 bases clipped from V and 7 bases from J, the junction kept 9 bases outside the gene matches. The CDR3 nucleotides are TGCAGTGCTATTGACAGGGGAAGAGACCAGCCCCAGCATTTT. Translation: CSAIDRGRDQPQHF.

This clonotype was counted a few times. This CDR3 is CASIDSASLNYGYTF. The CDR3 nucleotides read TGTGCCAGCATCGACAGCGCCTCCCTTAACTATGGCTACACCTTC. This chain joins TRBV6-1 and TRBJ1-2; D is perhaps TRBD1 (5 bases). Germline CDR1 is MNHNS and CDR2 is SASEGT. Between the trimmed V and J ends, which lost 7 bases and 1 base, there was a span of 16 bases. This CDR3 contains 15 residues.

This clonotype came up many times. For the CDR3, the DNA is TGTGCCAGCAGCTTAAGGGTAGCGGGAGGGCCAGATACGCAGTATTTT. It is translated as CASSLRVAGGPDTQYF. The rearrangement joins TRBV7-8 to TRBJ2-3; 11 nucleotides align to TRBD2. Germline-derived CDR1 and CDR2 are SGHVS and FQNEAQ. V lost 2 bases to trimming and J lost 4 bases; unmatched junction nucleotides: 5. The CDR3 covers 16 residues. The full variable domain, its missing parts supplied by reference TRBV7-8 and TRBJ2-3, is GAGVSQSPRYKVAKRGQDVALRCDPISGHVSLFWYQQALGQGPEFLTYFQNEAQLDKSGLPSDRFFAERPEGSVSTLKIQRTQQEDSAVYLCASSLRVAGGPDTQYFGPGTRLTVL.

This clonotype was detected ten times or more. The V gene is TRBV29-1, the J gene TRBJ1-1; weak D call: TRBD1 (6 bases). Germline V gene data show CDR1 as SQVTM and CDR2 as ANQGSEA. Trimming shortened V by 7 bases and J by 2 bases, and 14 bases separated the two germline ends. The CDR3 has 13 residues. The CDR3 nucleotides are TGCAGCGGCCGCGGACAGACAAACACTGAAGCTTTCTTT. Amino acid sequence: CSGRGQTNTEAFF.

V is TRBV7-2 and J is TRBJ2-1; 7 positions agree with TRBD1. The CDR3 totals 16 residues. The germline V gene encodes CDR1 SGHTA and CDR2 FQGNSA. Trimming took 3 bases from V and 0 from J; bases not matched to a gene: 5. The CDR3 coding sequence is TGTGCCAGCAGCTTCCTGACAGGGAGCTCCTACAATGAGCAGTTCTTC. Protein product: CASSFLTGSSYNEQFF.